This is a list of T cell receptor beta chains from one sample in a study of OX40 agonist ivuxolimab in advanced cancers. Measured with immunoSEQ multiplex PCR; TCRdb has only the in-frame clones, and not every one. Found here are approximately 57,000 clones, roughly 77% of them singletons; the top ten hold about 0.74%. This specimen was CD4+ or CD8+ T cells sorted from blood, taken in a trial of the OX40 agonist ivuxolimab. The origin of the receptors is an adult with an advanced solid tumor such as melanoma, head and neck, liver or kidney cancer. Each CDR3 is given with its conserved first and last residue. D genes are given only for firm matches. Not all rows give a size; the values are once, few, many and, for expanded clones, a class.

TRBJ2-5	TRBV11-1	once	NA	TGTGCCAGCAGCTTAGAAGGGTACCAAGAGACCCAGTACTTC	CASSLEGYQETQYF
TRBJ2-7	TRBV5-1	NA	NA	TGCGCCAGCAGCTTGGGTCCTGAGGAGCGTTACGAGCAGTACTTC	CASSLGPEERYEQYF
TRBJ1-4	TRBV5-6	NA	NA	TGTGCCAGCAGCGGGCCGGTCGGGGGGCCGTGGGAAAAACTGTTTTTT	CASSGPVGGPWEKLFF
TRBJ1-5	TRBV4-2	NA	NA	TGTGCCAGCAGCCAAGATTACGACAACCATCAGCCCCAGCATTTT	CASSQDYDNHQPQHF
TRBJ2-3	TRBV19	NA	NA	TGTGCCAGTAGTTCCCAGCGCAGCACAGATACGCAGTATTTT	CASSSQRSTDTQYF
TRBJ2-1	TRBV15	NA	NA	TGTGCCACCAGCAGAGAAACGGGCAGGAGTCCCAATGAGCAGTTCTTC	CATSRETGRSPNEQFF
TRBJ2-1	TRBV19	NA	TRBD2	TGTGCCAGTAGTCCATTAGCGGGGGGGGTTATATACAATGAGCAGTTCTTC	CASSPLAGGVIYNEQFF
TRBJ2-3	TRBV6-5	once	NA	TGTGCCAGCAGGATGGGGGGACGCACAGATACGCAGTATTTT	CASRMGGRTDTQYF
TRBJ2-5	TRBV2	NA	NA	TGTGCCAGCAGTGAACAGGGTCAGGGGACCCAGTACTTC	CASSEQGQGTQYF
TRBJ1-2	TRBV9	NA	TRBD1	TGTGCCAGCAGCGTAGGATGGGACAGGGAGGGAAAGGAAGGCTACACCTTC	CASSVGWDREGKEGYTF
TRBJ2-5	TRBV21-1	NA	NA	TGTGCCAGCATTATAGGACAGTGTGGGGAGACCCAGTACTTC	CASIIGQCGETQYF
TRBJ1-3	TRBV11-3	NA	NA	TGTGCCAGCAGCTTAGGCTTGGACTGGGCCTCTGGAAACACCATATATTTT	CASSLGLDWASGNTIYF
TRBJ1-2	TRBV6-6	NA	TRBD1	TGTGCCAGCAGAAGGGACAGGGAGTATGGCTACACCTTC	CASRRDREYGYTF
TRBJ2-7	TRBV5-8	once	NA	TGTGCCAGCAGCTTGTTATCAGGGAAAATCTACGAGCAGTACTTC	CASSLLSGKIYEQYF
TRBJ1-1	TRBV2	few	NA	TGTGCCAGCAGTGGGCAGGGCCACTCTTTAAACACTGAAGCTTTCTTT	CASSGQGHSLNTEAFF
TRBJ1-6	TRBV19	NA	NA	TGTGCCAGTACCCTTGCCGGGACCCAAAATTCACCCCTCCACTTT	CASTLAGTQNSPLHF
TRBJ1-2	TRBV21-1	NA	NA	TGTGCCAGCAGCAAAGCGGGACAGGGGTATGGCTACACCTTC	CASSKAGQGYGYTF
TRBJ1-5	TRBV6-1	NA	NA	TGTGCCAGCAGTGAAGCTCCGGGTACCAATCAGCCCCAGCATTTT	CASSEAPGTNQPQHF
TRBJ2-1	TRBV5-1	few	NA	TGCGCCAGCAGCTTAGGCTCCAGATCCTACAATGAGCAGTTCTTC	CASSLGSRSYNEQFF
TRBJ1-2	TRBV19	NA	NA	TGTGCCAGTAGTGGGGCGGTCCCTCATCACACCTTC	CASSGAVPHHTF
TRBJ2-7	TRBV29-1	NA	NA	TGCAGCGTTGATAAGGGACGAAGGTCATCCTACGAGCAGTACTTC	CSVDKGRRSSYEQYF
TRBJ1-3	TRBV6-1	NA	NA	TGTGCCAGCAGTGACACTGGAAACACCATATATTTT	CASSDTGNTIYF
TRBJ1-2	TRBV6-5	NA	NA	TGTGCCAGCAGTTATAAGGGTCGTACAAACTATGGCTACACCTTC	CASSYKGRTNYGYTF
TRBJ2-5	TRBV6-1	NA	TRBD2	TGTGCCAGCTCCCTTGGCGGGGGGAGTGAGACCCAGTACTTC	CASSLGGGSETQYF
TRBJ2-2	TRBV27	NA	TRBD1	TGTGCCAGCACCCTTTCTATACAGGGGTCCGGGGAGCTGTTTTTT	CASTLSIQGSGELFF
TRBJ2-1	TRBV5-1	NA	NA	TGCGCCAGCAGCTTGGATGGGGGGCCAAGGAATGAGCAGTTCTTC	CASSLDGGPRNEQFF